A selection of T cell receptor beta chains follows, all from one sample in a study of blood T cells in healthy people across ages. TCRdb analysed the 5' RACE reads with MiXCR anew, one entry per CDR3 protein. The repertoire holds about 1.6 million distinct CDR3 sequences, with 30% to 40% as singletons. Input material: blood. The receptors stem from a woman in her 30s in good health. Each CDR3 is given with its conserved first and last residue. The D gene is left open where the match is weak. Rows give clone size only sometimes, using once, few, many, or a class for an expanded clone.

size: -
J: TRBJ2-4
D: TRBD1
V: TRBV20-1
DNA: TGCAGTGCTCCATCCGGGACAGGGGGCTTAACCAAAAACATTCAGTACTTC
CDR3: CSAPSGTGGLTKNIQYF

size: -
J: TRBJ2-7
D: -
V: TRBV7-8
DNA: TGTGCCAGCAGCTCCTACACAAACTCCTACGAGCAGTACTTC
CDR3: CASSSYTNSYEQYF

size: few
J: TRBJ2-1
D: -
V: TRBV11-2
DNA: TGTGCCAGCAGCTTAGGTTCAGGGAGTGAGCAGTTCTTC
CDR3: CASSLGSGSEQFF

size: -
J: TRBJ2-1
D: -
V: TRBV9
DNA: TGTGCCAGCAGCGTAGCGGACGGAGTCAAAAATGAGCAGTTCTTC
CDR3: CASSVADGVKNEQFF

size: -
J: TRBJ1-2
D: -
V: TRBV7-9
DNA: TGTGCCAGCAGCTTAGGCTACAGGGTCGGGACCTATGGCTACACCTTC
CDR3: CASSLGYRVGTYGYTF

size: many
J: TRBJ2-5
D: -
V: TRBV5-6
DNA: TGTGCCAGCAGCTTCAGCAGTCTTGGCGAGACCCAGTACTTC
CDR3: CASSFSSLGETQYF

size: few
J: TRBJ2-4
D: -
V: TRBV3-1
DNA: TGTGCCAGCAGCCCCCGGACTACCTTAGCCAAAAACATTCAGTACTTC
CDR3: CASSPRTTLAKNIQYF

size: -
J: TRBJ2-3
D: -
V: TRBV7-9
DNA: TGTGCCAGCAGCTTTGGCCGGCAGGGGCCAGATACGCAGTATTTT
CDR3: CASSFGRQGPDTQYF

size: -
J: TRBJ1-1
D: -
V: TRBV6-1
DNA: TGTGCCAGCAGTGGGGACGACCTATGCTCTTTCTTT
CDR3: CASSGDDLCSFF

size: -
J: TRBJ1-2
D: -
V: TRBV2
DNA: TGTGCCAGCAGTGGTAACAGGGTTAACTATGGCTACACCTTC
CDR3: CASSGNRVNYGYTF

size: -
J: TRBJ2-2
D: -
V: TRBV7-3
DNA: TGTGCCACCTCCTTAACGCGGGATAGCAGTTTAACCGGGGAGCTGTTTTTT
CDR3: CATSLTRDSSLTGELFF

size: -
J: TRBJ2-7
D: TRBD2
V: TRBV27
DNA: TGTGCCAGCAGTTTAACGGGACTAGCGGGAGCCGAGCAGTACTTC
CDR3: CASSLTGLAGAEQYF

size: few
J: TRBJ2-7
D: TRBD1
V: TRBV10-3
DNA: TGTGCCATCAGTGCGGGGGGGACAGGGGTCGAGCAGTACTTC
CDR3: CAISAGGTGVEQYF

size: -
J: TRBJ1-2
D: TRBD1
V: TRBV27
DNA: TGTGCCAGCAGTTTAATAAGGGACAGCGGTGGCTACACCTTC
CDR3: CASSLIRDSGGYTF

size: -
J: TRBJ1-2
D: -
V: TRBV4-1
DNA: TGCGCCAGCAGCCATGGCCGACCGGGAGGCTATGGCTACACCTTC
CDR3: CASSHGRPGGYGYTF

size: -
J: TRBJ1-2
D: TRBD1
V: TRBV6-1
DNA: TGTGCCAGCAGTGAATTGGTGACAGGGGTCTATGGCTACACCTTC
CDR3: CASSELVTGVYGYTF

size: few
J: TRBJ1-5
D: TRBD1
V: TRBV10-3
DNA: TGTGCCATCAGTGAGTCTCCCCAGGGGGCCGATAGCAATCAGCCCCAGCATTTT
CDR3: CAISESPQGADSNQPQHF

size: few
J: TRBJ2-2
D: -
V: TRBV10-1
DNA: TGCGCCAGGATCCCGAAAGCGGAGGGGAACACCGGGGAGCTGTTTTTT
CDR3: CARIPKAEGNTGELFF

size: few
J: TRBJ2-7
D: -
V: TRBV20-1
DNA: TGCAGTGCTAGGGGGGACACTAGCTACGAGCAGTACTTC
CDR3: CSARGDTSYEQYF

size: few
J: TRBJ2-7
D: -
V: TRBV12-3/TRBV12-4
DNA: TGTGCCACCCCGGGGGCGGCAGGTGCTGGGGAGCAGTACTTC
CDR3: CATPGAAGAGEQYF

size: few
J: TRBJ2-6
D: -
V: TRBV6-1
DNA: TGTGCCAGTCTCAGGGGCTCTGGGGCCAACGTCCTGACTTTC
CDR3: CASLRGSGANVLTF

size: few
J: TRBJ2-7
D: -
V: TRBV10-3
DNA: TGTGCCATCAGTGAGGCTAGCGACTACGAGCAGTACTTC
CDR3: CAISEASDYEQYF

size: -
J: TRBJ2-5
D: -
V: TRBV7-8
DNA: TGTGCCAGCAGCAATACCGACAGGCGAGAGACCCAGTACTTC
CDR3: CASSNTDRRETQYF

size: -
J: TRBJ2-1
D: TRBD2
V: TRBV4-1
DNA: TGCGCCAACAGCCCCGGACTAGCGGGAGGAAATGAGCAGTTCTTC
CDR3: CANSPGLAGGNEQFF

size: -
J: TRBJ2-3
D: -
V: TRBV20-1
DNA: TGCAGTGCCTCCCGACTAGTGGTCACAGATACGCAGTATTTT
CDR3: CSASRLVVTDTQYF

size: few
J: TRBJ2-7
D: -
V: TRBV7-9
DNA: TGTGCCAGCAGCGCCCCGGGACTTCGCTACGAGCAGTACTTC
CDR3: CASSAPGLRYEQYF

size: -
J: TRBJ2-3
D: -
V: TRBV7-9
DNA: TGTGCCAGCAGCTTAGCTCTGAAGACCACAGATACGCAGTATTTT
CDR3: CASSLALKTTDTQYF

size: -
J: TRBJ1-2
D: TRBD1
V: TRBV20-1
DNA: TGCAGTGCAATCGACAGGGGCTATGGCTACACCTTC
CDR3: CSAIDRGYGYTF

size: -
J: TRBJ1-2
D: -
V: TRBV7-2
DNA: TGTGCCAGCAGTTACTGGTACACCTTC
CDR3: CASSYWYTF

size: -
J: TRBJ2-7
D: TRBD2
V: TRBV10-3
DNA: TGTGCCATCGGTAGCGGGAGTTGGTACGAGCAGTACTTC
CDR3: CAIGSGSWYEQYF

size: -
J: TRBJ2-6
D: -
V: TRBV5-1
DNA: TGCGCCAGCAGCTTACAGCCCTCTGGGGCCAACGTCCTGACTTTC
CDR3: CASSLQPSGANVLTF

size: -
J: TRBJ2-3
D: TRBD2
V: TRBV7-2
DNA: TGTGCCAGCAGCTTAAGAGCGGGGGAGCCAGATATGCAGTATTTT
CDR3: CASSLRAGEPDMQYF

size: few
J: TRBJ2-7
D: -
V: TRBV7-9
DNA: TGTGCCAGCAGCTCCGGGGACCTCTACGAGCAGTACTTC
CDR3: CASSSGDLYEQYF

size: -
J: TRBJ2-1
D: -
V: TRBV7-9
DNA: TGTGCCAGCACCGGCAAGGGATCCTGCAATGAGCAGTTCTTC
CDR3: CASTGKGSCNEQFF

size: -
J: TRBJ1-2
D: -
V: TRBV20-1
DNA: TGCAGTGCTAGTACCAGGGCTGGCTACACCTTC
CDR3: CSASTRAGYTF

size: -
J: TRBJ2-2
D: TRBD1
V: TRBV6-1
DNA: TGTGCCAGCAGGGACAGGGGGCGGACCGGGGAGCTGTTTTTT
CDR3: CASRDRGRTGELFF

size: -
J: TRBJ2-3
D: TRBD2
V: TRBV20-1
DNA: TGCAGTGCTGTAGCGGGACTTAGCACAGATACGCAGTATTTT
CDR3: CSAVAGLSTDTQYF

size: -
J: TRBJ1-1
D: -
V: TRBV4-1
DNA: TGCGCCAGCAGCCAAGAGCGAAGTTACGTGAACACTGAAGCTTTCTTT
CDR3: CASSQERSYVNTEAFF

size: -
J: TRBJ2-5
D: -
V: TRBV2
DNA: TGTGCCAGCAGTGTGCCGTACCAAGAGACCCAGTACTTC
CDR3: CASSVPYQETQYF

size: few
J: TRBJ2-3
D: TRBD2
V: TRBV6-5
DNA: TGTGCCAGCAGTTACCGTAGGCTAGCGGGAGAAGAAGATACGCAGTATTTT
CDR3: CASSYRRLAGEEDTQYF

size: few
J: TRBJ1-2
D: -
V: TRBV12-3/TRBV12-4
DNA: TGTGCCAGCAGTTTTCCCGGACAGTTCTATGGCTACACCTTC
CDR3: CASSFPGQFYGYTF

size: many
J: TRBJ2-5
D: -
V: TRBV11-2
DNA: TGTGCCAGCAGCTTAGAGCCCCCGGGGACCCAGTACTTC
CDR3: CASSLEPPGTQYF

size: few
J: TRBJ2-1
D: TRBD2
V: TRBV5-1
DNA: TGCGCCAGCAGCCTGGGACTAGCGGACGGGAATGAGCAGTTCTTC
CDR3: CASSLGLADGNEQFF

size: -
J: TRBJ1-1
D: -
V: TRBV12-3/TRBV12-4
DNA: TGTGCCAGCAGTTTGGTAGGGCCGATGAGCACTGAAGCTTTCTTT
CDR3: CASSLVGPMSTEAFF

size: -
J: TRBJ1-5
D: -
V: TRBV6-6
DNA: TGTGCCAGCAGCCCTGGCCTGGCGCCCCAGCATTTT
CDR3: CASSPGLAPQHF

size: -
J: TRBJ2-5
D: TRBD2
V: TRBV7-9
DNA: TGTGCCAGCAGCCGCCCGGGGGGGGAGGAGACCCAGTACTTC
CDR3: CASSRPGGEETQYF

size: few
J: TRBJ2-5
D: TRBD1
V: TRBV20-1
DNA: TGCAGTGCTAGACCCGACGAGACAGGGCACCAAGAGACCCAGTACTTC
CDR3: CSARPDETGHQETQYF

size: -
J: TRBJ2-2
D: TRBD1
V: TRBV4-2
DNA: TGTGCCAGCAGCCAGAGGGCCCAGGGGGCGGAGACCGGGGAGCTGTTTTTT
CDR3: CASSQRAQGAETGELFF

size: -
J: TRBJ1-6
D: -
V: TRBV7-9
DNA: TGTGCCAGCAGCTCCCCTATCGGGGGATTCTATAATTCACCCCTCCACTTT
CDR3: CASSSPIGGFYNSPLHF

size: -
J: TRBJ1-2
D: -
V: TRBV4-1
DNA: TGCGCCAGCAGCCAAACCTCCCAGCAACACTATGGCTACACCTTC
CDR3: CASSQTSQQHYGYTF

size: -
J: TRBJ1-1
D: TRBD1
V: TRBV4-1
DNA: TGCGCCAGCAGCCACTCACAGGGGCTTAGGACTGAAGCTTTCTTT
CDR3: CASSHSQGLRTEAFF

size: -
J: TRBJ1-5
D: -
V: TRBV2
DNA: TGTGCCAGCAGTGAAGATGGGGTTCCCAATCAGCCCCAGCATTTT
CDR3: CASSEDGVPNQPQHF

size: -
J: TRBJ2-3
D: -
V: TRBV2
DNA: TGTGCCAGCGTCACTAGCAGCTATGGCACAGATACGCAGTATTTT
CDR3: CASVTSSYGTDTQYF

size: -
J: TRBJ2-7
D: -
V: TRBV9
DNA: TGTGCCAGCAGCCTCGAGGGAGCGGGTAAAGGCGAGCAGTACTTC
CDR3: CASSLEGAGKGEQYF

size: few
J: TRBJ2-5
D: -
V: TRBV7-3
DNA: TGTGCCAGCAGCCCTACCTCCGGGGCGTTGGAGACCCAGTACTTC
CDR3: CASSPTSGALETQYF